The sequence of this T cell receptor beta chain was determined in a study of vaccination and CD4 T cells after COVID-19. Treatment meaning: approximately nine-day PBMC culture with coronavirus spike peptide pools or control peptides (ViraFEST assay). The CDR3 has 15 amino acids. Germline loops: CDR1 SGHTA, CDR2 FQGNSA. J gave up 4 bases and V 5 bases, and 6 bases lay outside the gene matches. This clonotype was seen only once. What it binds is not known. Sequencing of the DNA from cultured CD4+ T cells was carried out with the Oncomine TCR Beta short-read assay. MiXCR, run by TCRdb on the PCR reads, gives a single entry per CDR3 protein. The table lists about 8,300 distinct CDR3 sequences, about 70% of them singletons.

The material sequenced was CD4+ T cells from blood, cultured in vitro. This chain uses TRBV7-2 with TRBJ2-7; TRBD1 aligns across 12 bases. The TCR sequence derives from a human donor who had recovered from COVID-19. CDR3 sequence reads: CASSPGTGGRYEQYF. Here the CDR3 DNA reads TGTGCCAGCAGCCCCGGGACAGGGGGCCGGTACGAGCAGTACTTC. Full variable domain (missing parts from reference TRBV7-2 and TRBJ2-7): GAGVSQSPSNKVTEKGKDVELRCDPISGHTALYWYRQSLGQGLEFLIYFQGNSAPDKSGLPSDRFSAERTGGSVSTLTIQRTQQEDSAVYLCASSPGTGGRYEQYFGPGTRLTVT.